This T cell receptor beta chain was profiled in a study of T cell responses to AZD1222 COVID-19 vaccine. General study points: There were vaccine-associated CD4 TCRs across spike, dominant at 160-218 and 743-854. Clonal diversity may have been underestimated, and the donors were mostly white British, with more females than males.

Assay used: immunoSEQ multiplex PCR; TCRdb lists only in-frame clones, some missing. The sample yields some 130,000 clones, about 85% seen once. As regards this clone: Its antigen is unidentified.

The specimen was peripheral blood, collected on day 0 of AZD1222 vaccination. The source of this sequence is an adult in good health.

The DNA of the CDR3 is TGTGCCAGCAGTTTGGGGGGCACATCCTACGAGCAGTACTTC. Amino acid sequence: CASSLGGTSYEQYF. The chain is built from TRBV7-2 and TRBJ2-7; D might be TRBD1 or TRBD2, each matching 6 bases. The germline V gene has CDR1 SGHTA and CDR2 FQGNSA. Trimming removed 6 bases at V and 1 base at J, with 13 bases between. The CDR3 has 14 amino acids.